This TCR beta chain is from a study of T cells in Graves' hyperthyroidism and ophthalmopathy. Germline assignment: CDR1 DFQATT and CDR2 SNEGSKA (reference sequence). The germline V and J ends were trimmed by 6 bases and 7 bases, with 13 bases remaining between them. The CDR3 contains 11 residues. Researchers amplified the TCR beta CDR3 regions from RNA transcripts. The primer set for the first-round RT-PCR of the TCR CDR3 was HTBI. TCRdb re-analysed the multiplex PCR reads in MiXCR, keeping a single row per CDR3 protein. The sample lists roughly 45,000 distinct CDR3 sequences; 49% were seen once. An absence of ophthalmopathy progression within 18 months meant stable Graves' hyperthyroidism.

The clonotype comes from a woman between 50 and 59 years old with Graves' hyperthyroidism. This chain connects TRBV20-1 to TRBJ2-7, with D tentatively TRBD2 (7 bases). Material: peripheral blood or thyroid tissue (not recorded which). Here the CDR3 reads CSARGGKEQYF. CDR3 sequence (DNA): TGCAGTGCCAGGGGAGGGAAAGAGCAGTACTTC.